Shown below are 23 T cell receptor beta chains from a single sample sequenced in a study of beta chain features in type 1 diabetes. Every bit of the isolated RNA underwent reverse transcription, so sequencing read expressed TCRB transcripts. Clones were sequenced by immunoSEQ multiplex PCR, and TCRdb holds only the in-frame ones, with some missing. The sample holds approximately 170,000 clones, around 7.8% seen once. Regarding the study as a whole: Type 1 diabetes patients had moderately but significantly shorter TCRB CDR3s in all four CD4+ subsets.

The antigens these receptors bind are not known. The source material was central memory CD4+ T cells from blood. The receptors shown here come from a woman in her 40s with type 1 diabetes.

Only a few counts were recorded for this clone. The V call is TRBV27, the J call TRBJ2-3; D is unclear. The V end lost 10 bases, the J end lost 2 bases, and 16 bases lay between the germline ends. The CDR3 is 14 amino acids. Germline CDR1 MNHEY, CDR2 SMNVEV (reference sequence). The CDR3 DNA sequence: TGTGCCACCGCTAGTACGCCGATCACAGATACGCAGTATTTT. Protein product: CATASTPITDTQYF.

This clone has a handful of counts. The gene calls are TRBV7-2 and TRBJ1-6, with no clear D. Germline CDR1 is SGHTA and CDR2 is FQGNSA. V was cut by 1 base and J by 5 bases, with 6 bases left in between. The CDR3 sequence is 14 residues long. CDR3 DNA: TGTGCCAGCAGCTTAGGTCAGAATAATTCACCCCTCCACTTT. This encodes CASSLGQNNSPLHF. The variable domain in full, completed from reference TRBV7-2 and TRBJ1-6, reads GAGVSQSPSNKVTEKGKDVELRCDPISGHTALYWYRQSLGQGLEFLIYFQGNSAPDKSGLPSDRFSAERTGGSVSTLTIQRTQQEDSAVYLCASSLGQNNSPLHFGNGTRLTVT.

A few counts support this clone. The chain combines TRBV6-5 with TRBJ1-2, with a possible D match to TRBD1 (6 bases). The CDR3 contains 15 residues. V gave up 5 bases and J gave up 4 bases, with 17 bases separating them. Germline CDR1 reads MNHEY; CDR2 reads SVGAGI. Here the CDR3 DNA reads TGTGCCAGCAGTCAACCTGGACAGCCGAGCTATGGCTACACCTTC. Its translation: CASSQPGQPSYGYTF.

This clone was detected many times. J is TRBJ1-2 and V is TRBV7-9; 8 bases align to TRBD1. There are 14 residues in the CDR3. Germline assignment: CDR1 SEHNR and CDR2 FQNEAQ (reference sequence). Trimming removed 5 bases from V and 4 bases from J; junction bases left unmatched: 6. The CDR3 loop is CASSRGTGGYGYTF. The CDR3 nucleotides read TGTGCCAGCAGCCGAGGGACAGGAGGCTATGGCTACACCTTC. Drawing the rest from reference TRBV7-9 and TRBJ1-2, the complete variable domain is DTGVSQNPRHKITKRGQNVTFRCDPISEHNRLYWYRQTLGQGPEFLTYFQNEAQLEKSRLLSDRFSAERPKGSFSTLEIQRTEQGDSAMYLCASSRGTGGYGYTFGSGTRLTVV.

This clone was found a few times. The chain joins TRBV29-1 to TRBJ2-6; 9 bases fit TRBD1. Germline CDR1 reads SQVTM; CDR2 reads ANQGSEA. With V trimmed by 6 bases and J by 2 bases, 5 bases remained unmatched. The CDR3 runs 15 residues. The chain's CDR3 is CSVNTGGTGANVLTF. The CDR3 region has the DNA TGCAGCGTCAACACAGGGGGCACTGGGGCCAACGTCCTGACTTTC.

This clone has more than one count but fewer than ten. This rearrangement joins TRBV9 to TRBJ2-1, with 8 bases matching TRBD2. This CDR3 is 18 amino acids long. J was trimmed by 7 bases and V by 3 bases; bases with no gene match: 18. Germline V gene sequence: CDR1 SGDLS, CDR2 YYNGEE. The CDR3 sequence is CASSGPGGNSGLRNEQFF. DNA of the CDR3: TGTGCCAGCAGCGGCCCGGGGGGGAATAGCGGCCTCAGGAATGAGCAGTTCTTC.

The sample holds a few counts of this clone. The chain carries TRBV6-5 and TRBJ1-4; tentatively, D is TRBD1 (5 bases). Trimming removed 6 bases at V and 3 bases at J, with 8 bases between. CDR1 MNHEY and CDR2 SVGAGI come from the germline V gene. This CDR3 region has 13 residues. In DNA form, the CDR3 reads TGTGCCAGCAGCAGGGTTGCTAATGAAAAACTGTTTTTT. Translation gives CASSRVANEKLFF.

The sample holds a few counts of this clone. This chain uses TRBV30 with TRBJ1-1; D remains unclear. The CDR3 length is 12 residues. Trimming took off 3 bases at V and 3 bases at J, with 8 bases between the two ends. Germline V gives CDR1 GTSNPN, CDR2 SVGIG (reference sequence). The CDR3 DNA sequence: TGTGCCTGGAGGTTGGAGGACACTGAAGCTTTCTTT. Translation gives CAWRLEDTEAFF. The full variable domain, in which reference TRBV30 and TRBJ1-1 provide the parts outside the CDR3, is SQTIHQWPATLVQPVGSPLSLECTVEGTSNPNLYWYRQAAGRGLQLLFYSVGIGQISSEVPQNLSASRPQDRQFILSSKKLLLSDSGFYLCAWRLEDTEAFFGQGTRLTVV.

The chain uses TRBV28 and TRBJ1-2; TRBD1 is a possible D gene (5 bases). V lost 5 bases to trimming and J lost 4 bases, with 17 bases between them. The length of the CDR3 is 15 residues. Germline V gene sequence: CDR1 MDHEN, CDR2 SYDVKM. In DNA form, the CDR3 reads TGTGCCAGCAGTCCTGGGGCAGGGTTCGGCTATGGCTACACCTTC. As protein: CASSPGAGFGYGYTF.

This clone showed up just a few times. The chain joins TRBV14 to TRBJ2-7; 8 bases match TRBD2. This CDR3 comprises 17 residues. Germline CDR1 and CDR2: SGHDN and FVKESK. V lost 5 bases and J lost 1; bases outside the gene matches: 13. The CDR3 DNA follows: TGTGCCAGCAGCAAAGCCCAAAGCGGGGGAATATCCTACGAGCAGTACTTC. It translates to CASSKAQSGGISYEQYF.

This clone was picked up a small number of times. The chain has TRBV7-2 and TRBJ2-7; 8 positions match TRBD2. The CDR3 runs to 15 residues. Germline CDR1 is SGHTA and CDR2 is FQGNSA. Germline trimming cut 1 base from V and 3 bases from J; bases unmatched to any gene: 5. The CDR3: CASSLGLSGSYEQYF. CDR3 sequence (DNA): TGTGCCAGCAGCTTAGGGTTAAGCGGGAGCTACGAGCAGTACTTC.

The V call is TRBV20-1, the J call TRBJ2-5; 7 bases map to TRBD1. The CDR3 covers 11 residues. V lost 6 bases and J lost 4; bases outside the gene matches: 2. Germline assignment: CDR1 DFQATT and CDR2 SNEGSKA (reference sequence). The DNA for the CDR3 is TGCAGTGCCCACAGGGGAGAGACCCAGTACTTC. Protein: CSAHRGETQYF.

This clone was detected a few times. The chain joins TRBV25-1 to TRBJ1-5; TRBD1 might be the D (6 bases). Germline CDR1 reads MGHDK; CDR2 reads SYGVNS. V was clipped by 4 bases and J by 1 base, with 11 bases between them. This CDR3 contains 15 residues. CDR3 in DNA: TGTGCCAGCAGTGCCGAGGGGGTCAGCAATCAGCCCCAGCATTTT. Amino acid sequence: CASSAEGVSNQPQHF.

The chain links TRBV7-7 to TRBJ2-1; weak D call: TRBD2 (6 bases). V was trimmed by 5 bases and J by 0 bases, leaving 11 bases between them. The CDR3 is 15 residues long. CDR1 and CDR2 (germline): SSHAT, FNYEAQ (reference sequence). The CDR3 DNA is TGTGCCAGCAGCCCCCTCGGGAGCTCCTACAATGAGCAGTTCTTC. Residues: CASSPLGSSYNEQFF.

This clone was detected many times. V usage is TRBV4-3 and J usage is TRBJ1-2; no clear D. Germline CDR1 reads LGHNA; CDR2 reads YSLEER. Trimming cost V 0 bases and J 6 bases, with 14 bases left between them. This CDR3 contains 15 residues. The CDR3 is CASSQEVTAPDGYTF. CDR3 bases: TGCGCCAGCAGCCAAGAAGTAACAGCACCGGATGGCTACACCTTC.

This clone was counted between two and nine times. The chain employs TRBV5-1 and TRBJ1-2; TRBD1 agrees at 11 bases. This CDR3 comprises 15 residues. V dropped 3 bases and J dropped 7; count of bases not matched to a gene: 8. CDR1 and CDR2 from the germline V gene are SGHRS and YFSETQ. Here the CDR3 reads CASSWEGQGASGYTF. CDR3 sequence (DNA): TGCGCCAGCAGCTGGGAAGGACAGGGGGCTTCTGGCTACACCTTC.

This clone was seen a few times. The J gene is TRBJ2-1, the V gene TRBV19, with D perhaps TRBD2 (6 bases). The length of the CDR3 is 15 residues. V was trimmed by 5 bases and J by 10 bases, leaving 21 bases between them. Germline V CDR1 and CDR2: LNHDA, SQIVND (reference sequence). The CDR3 protein is CASSPSRVRSGEQFF. For the CDR3, the DNA is TGTGCCAGTAGTCCCTCCCGGGTTCGGAGCGGGGAGCAGTTCTTC.

The table lists this clone with a few counts. The chain joins TRBV27 to TRBJ1-2, with D perhaps matching TRBD1 (5 bases). CDR1 is MNHEY, CDR2 SMNVEV, per germline (reference sequence). Deletions cut 3 bases from V and 7 bases from J, with 15 bases between. This CDR3 is 14 amino acids long. The CDR3 DNA reads TGTGCCAGCAGTTTTCAATTAGGGGAGGCTGGCTACACCTTC. As protein: CASSFQLGEAGYTF.

On this clone: The sample contains more than one DNA sequence encoding this CDR3. Here the CDR3 DNA reads TGTGCCAGCAGTTACTCGGGCTTTCAAGAGACCCAGTACTTC. It is translated as CASSYSGFQETQYF. The chain combines TRBV6-5 with TRBJ2-5; no definite D call. With 0 bases removed from V and 2 bases from J, the gap between germline ends came to 7 bases. From germline, CDR1 is MNHEY and CDR2 SVGAGI. The CDR3 covers 14 residues.

This clone has just a few counts. A much bigger clone sits one base away, suggesting this may be a read error. The chain joins TRBV9 to TRBJ2-3; D remains unclear. CDR1 is SGDLS and CDR2 is YYNGEE in the germline V gene. CDR3 length: 12 amino acids. Trimming removed 4 bases at V and 2 bases at J, with 5 bases between. CDR3: CASSPYTDTQYF. CDR3 DNA sequence: TGTGCCAGCAGCCCCTACACAGATACGCAGTATTTT.

CDR3 sequence: CASSGGEGNSPLHF. CDR3 sequence (DNA): TGTGCCAGCAGTGGGGGGGAAGGTAATTCACCCCTCCACTTT. V and J are TRBV2 and TRBJ1-6; a weak D match, TRBD1 (5 bases). Trimming cost V 4 bases and J 6 bases, with 10 bases left between them. The germline gives CDR1 SNHLY, CDR2 FYNNEI. The CDR3 is 14 amino acids.

This clone appeared a few times. V is TRBV2 and J is TRBJ2-2, with TRBD2 as a possible D gene (5 bases). Trimming pared 6 bases from V and 2 bases from J, leaving 16 bases between. CDR3 length equals 16 residues. Per the germline V gene, CDR1 is SNHLY and CDR2 is FYNNEI. The CDR3 sequence is CASRPEGQYNTGELFF. The CDR3 coding sequence is TGTGCCAGCAGACCCGAGGGCCAGTACAACACCGGGGAGCTGTTTTTT. The whole variable domain, filled in from reference TRBV2 and TRBJ2-2, reads EPEVTQTPSHQVTQMGQEVILRCVPISNHLYFYWYRQILGQKVEFLVSFYNNEISEKSEIFDDQFSVERPDGSNFTLKIRSTKLEDSAMYFCASRPEGQYNTGELFFGEGSRLTVL.

This rearrangement joins TRBV18 to TRBJ2-4, with TRBD1 matching over 7 bases. This CDR3 is built from 16 residues. V was pared by 3 bases and J by 3 bases, with 8 bases of the junction left unmatched. CDR1 is KGHSH, CDR2 LQKENI, per germline. Here the CDR3 DNA reads TGTGCCAGCTCACCCCAGACAGGGAGTGTCAAAAACATTCAGTACTTC. This translates into CASSPQTGSVKNIQYF.